This entry features one T cell receptor beta chain sequence. The target of this receptor is not known. No per-base quality is available; no much larger clone lies one base away. This specimen belongs to a study of blood T cell repertoires in COVID-19 (dated by TCRdb to the early 2020s). In terms of the full investigation: Samples from collaborators originated in the United States, Italy and Spain and spanned both the acute and convalescent phases of COVID-19. A freely available public database, intended as a resource for researchers studying the immune response to SARS-CoV-2, is where the repertoires were released. HLA class I and class II types, where available, came from metadata supplied by the sample provider rather than from assay-based typing. Samples came from the ongoing ImmuneRACE study (first 160 participants) plus 1,254 subjects from 6 global collaborators. A de-identified subject ID, COVID-19 status, age in years and sex were almost always included in the sample metadata. The prospective study material was composed of cDNA or gDNA derived from T cells, B-cell-depleted T cells, or PBMCs. Subjects who had been exposed to COVID-19, were actively infected with it, or had recovered from it provided the deeply sampled blood TCRbeta repertoires that made up the dataset. The full study reports these points: The quantity of clinical and demographic metadata differed by source and by participant and was supplied without curation.

CDR1 SGHTA and CDR2 FQGNSA were looked up in the germline V gene. The trim is 5 bases for V and 4 bases for J, with a gap of 8 bases between the germline ends. The CDR3 holds 12 amino acids from the cysteine to the phenylalanine. Solely the CDR3 DNA is kept, with 36 bases framed from the first base. Collaborating institutions collected whole blood in K2EDTA tubes following their own protocols. For TCRbeta analysis, collaborators shipped samples as frozen whole blood, isolated PBMCs, or DNA extracted from either of those sample types. TCRbeta CDR3 regions were amplified from genomic DNA by means of the immunoSEQ Assay, a bias-controlled multiplex PCR. As for how the authors treated the data: The number of nucleated cells in each sample was estimated from the amplification of reference gene primers within the assay. Sequence reads were collapsed and filtered to measure the absolute abundance of every unique TCRbeta CDR3 rearrangement. For each sample, productive Simpson clonality was calculated as the square root of Simpson's diversity index across productive rearrangements. Imported from immuneACCESS, the table was reduced by TCRdb to in-frame sequences with V and J called. These copies leave out some clones; in studies compared against another copy, an unresolved V gene accounts for under half, and the cause of the remainder is not known. The V and J calls and the clone size are those of that table, but D and trimming were determined from the DNA. Within this sample are around 250,000 clones, with around 87% of them counted one time only. The top ten clonotypes cover 3.6% of the sample.

The rearranged segments are TRBV7-2 and TRBJ1-2, with TRBD1 as a weak D call on 6 bases. The TCR originated in a man aged 18 to 29 with active or convalescent COVID-19. Sequencing was done on a sample of peripheral blood. The CDR3 region: CASSRDIYGYTF. The nucleotide sequence reads as follows: TGTGCCAGCAGCCGGGACATCTATGGCTACACCTTC.